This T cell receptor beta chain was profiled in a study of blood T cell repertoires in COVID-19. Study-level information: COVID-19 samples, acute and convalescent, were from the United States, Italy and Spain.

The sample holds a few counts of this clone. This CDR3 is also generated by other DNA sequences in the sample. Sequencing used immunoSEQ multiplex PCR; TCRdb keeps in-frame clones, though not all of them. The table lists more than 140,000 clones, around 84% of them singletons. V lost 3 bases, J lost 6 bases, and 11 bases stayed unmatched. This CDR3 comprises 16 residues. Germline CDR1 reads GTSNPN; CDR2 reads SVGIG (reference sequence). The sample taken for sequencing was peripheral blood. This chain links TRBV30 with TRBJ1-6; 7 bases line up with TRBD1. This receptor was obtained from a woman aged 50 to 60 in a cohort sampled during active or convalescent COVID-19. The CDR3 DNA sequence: TGTGCCTGGAGCGCCGACAGGGTGGGAGGTAATTCACCCCTCCACTTT. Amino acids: CAWSADRVGGNSPLHF. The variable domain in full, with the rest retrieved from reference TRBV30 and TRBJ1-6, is SQTIHQWPATLVQPVGSPLSLECTVEGTSNPNLYWYRQAAGRGLQLLFYSVGIGQISSEVPQNLSASRPQDRQFILSSKKLLLSDSGFYLCAWSADRVGGNSPLHFGNGTRLTVT.